This TCR beta chain comes out of a study of OX40 agonist ivuxolimab in advanced cancers. Study in general: Head and neck, renal cell, melanoma or hepatocellular carcinoma were the cancers that dose-escalation patients had.

Germline CDR1 reads SGHAT; CDR2 reads FQNNGV. V lost 3 bases and J lost 7; bases outside the gene matches: 6. The CDR3 consists of 16 residues. Peripheral blood came from all dose cohorts at three timepoints. The data were produced by immunoSEQ multiplex PCR, yet TCRdb's version contains in-frame clones alone and is incomplete. The table lists tens of thousands of clones, 83% of them singletons, with over 15% in the top ten. This TCR was sampled from an adult with an advanced solid tumor such as melanoma, head and neck, liver or kidney cancer. The rearrangement uses TRBV11-2 and TRBJ2-1; 13 bases align to TRBD2. Here the sequenced sample was CD4+ or CD8+ T cells sorted from blood, taken in a trial of the OX40 agonist ivuxolimab. The CDR3: CASSFTSGRAQNEQFF. The CDR3 DNA sequence: TGTGCCAGCAGCTTCACTAGCGGGAGGGCTCAAAATGAGCAGTTCTTC.